This T cell receptor (beta chain) comes out of a study of cytomegalovirus exposure and HLA in healthy donors. Looking at the study overall: Previous work identified roughly 120 million unique TCR beta sequences from around 200 million T cells.

With respect to this clone: Its antigen remains unknown.

PCR employed 60 Vbeta and 13 Jbeta primers. Profiled with immunoSEQ multiplex PCR; TCRdb holds only in-frame clones, not every one. This repertoire shows some 150,000 clones, roughly 83% found once; its top ten account for about 1.5%. Each donor was healthy, and each was a bone marrow donor. The study's findings and limits: Presence/absence analyses rested on an assumption that sequencing depth was roughly uniform across donors. Altogether, more than 150 TCR beta chains were recorded as cytomegalovirus-associated.

Trimming at V came to 0 bases and at J to 4 bases, leaving 8 bases not matched to a gene. Germline V CDR1 and CDR2: MNHEY, SMNVEV (reference sequence). The CDR3 is 18 amino acids. The source is a man aged 40-50 years in good health and CMV-seronegative. The V gene is TRBV27, the J gene TRBJ1-3; 11 bases fit TRBD1. The sample was PBMCs. The CDR3 nucleotides read TGTGCCAGCAGTTTATCCGGACAGGGGGCCCTTTCAGGAAACACCATATATTTT. It encodes CASSLSGQGALSGNTIYF.